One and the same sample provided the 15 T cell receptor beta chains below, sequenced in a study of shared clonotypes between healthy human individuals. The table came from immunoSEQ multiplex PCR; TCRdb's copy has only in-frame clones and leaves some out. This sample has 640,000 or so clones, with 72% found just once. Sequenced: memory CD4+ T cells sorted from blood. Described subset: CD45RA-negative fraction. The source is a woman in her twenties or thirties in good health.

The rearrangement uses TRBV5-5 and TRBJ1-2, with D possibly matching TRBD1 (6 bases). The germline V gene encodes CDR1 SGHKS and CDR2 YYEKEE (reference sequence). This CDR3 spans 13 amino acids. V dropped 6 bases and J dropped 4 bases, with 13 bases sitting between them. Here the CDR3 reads CASNTRGSYGYTF. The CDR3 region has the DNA TGTGCCAGCAACACCAGGGGATCCTATGGCTACACCTTC. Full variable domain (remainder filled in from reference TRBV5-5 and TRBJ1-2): DAGVTQSPTHLIKTRGQQVTLRCSPISGHKSVSWYQQVLGQGPQFIFQYYEKEERGRGNFPDRFSARQFPNYSSELNVNALLLGDSALYLCASNTRGSYGYTFGSGTRLTVV.

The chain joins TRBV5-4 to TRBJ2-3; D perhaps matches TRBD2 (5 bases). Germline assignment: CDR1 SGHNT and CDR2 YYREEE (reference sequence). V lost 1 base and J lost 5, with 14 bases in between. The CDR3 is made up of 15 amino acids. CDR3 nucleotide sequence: TGTGCCAGCAGCTTGTGGTCTAGCTTCGGAGATACGCAGTATTTT. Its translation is CASSLWSSFGDTQYF.

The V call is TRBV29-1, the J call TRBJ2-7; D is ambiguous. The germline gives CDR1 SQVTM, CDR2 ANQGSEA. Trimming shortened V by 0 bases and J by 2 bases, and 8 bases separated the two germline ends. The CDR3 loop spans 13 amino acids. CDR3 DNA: TGCAGCGTTGAAGATATCCAGACCTACGAGCAGTACTTC. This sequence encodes CSVEDIQTYEQYF.

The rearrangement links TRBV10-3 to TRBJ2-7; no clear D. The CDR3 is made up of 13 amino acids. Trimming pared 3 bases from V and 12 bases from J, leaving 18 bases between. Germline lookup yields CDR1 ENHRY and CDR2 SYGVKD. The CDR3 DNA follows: TGTGCCATCAGTGAATCGAGAACCCTAGATTTGTACTTC. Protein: CAISESRTLDLYF.

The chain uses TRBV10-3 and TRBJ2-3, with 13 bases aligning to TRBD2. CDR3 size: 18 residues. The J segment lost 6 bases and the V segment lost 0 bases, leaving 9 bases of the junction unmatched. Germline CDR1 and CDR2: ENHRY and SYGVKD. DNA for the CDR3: TGTGCCATCAGTGAGTCCGGGACTAGCGGGACTCTCAGGGATACGCAGTATTTT. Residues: CAISESGTSGTLRDTQYF.

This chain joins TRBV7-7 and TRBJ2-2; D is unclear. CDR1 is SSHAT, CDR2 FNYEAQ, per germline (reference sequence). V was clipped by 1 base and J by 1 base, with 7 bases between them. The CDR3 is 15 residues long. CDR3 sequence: CASSLVVGNTGELFF. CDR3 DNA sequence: TGTGCCAGCAGCTTAGTCGTCGGGAACACCGGGGAGCTGTTTTTT.

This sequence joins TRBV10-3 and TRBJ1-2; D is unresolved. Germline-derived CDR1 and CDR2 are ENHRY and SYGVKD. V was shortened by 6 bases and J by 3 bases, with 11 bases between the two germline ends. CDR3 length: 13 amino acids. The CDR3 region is CAIRPGDHYGYTF. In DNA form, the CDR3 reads TGTGCCATCAGGCCAGGAGACCACTATGGCTACACCTTC.

CDR3 sequence (DNA): TGTGCCAGCAGCTTAGGCGGACAAACCTACGAGCAGTACTTC. Translating gives CASSLGGQTYEQYF. The J gene is TRBJ2-7, the V gene TRBV11-2; D might be TRBD1 (5 bases). The germline V and J ends were trimmed by 1 base and 2 bases, with 9 bases remaining between them. The CDR3 is 14 amino acids. CDR1 SGHAT and CDR2 FQNNGV come from the germline V gene.

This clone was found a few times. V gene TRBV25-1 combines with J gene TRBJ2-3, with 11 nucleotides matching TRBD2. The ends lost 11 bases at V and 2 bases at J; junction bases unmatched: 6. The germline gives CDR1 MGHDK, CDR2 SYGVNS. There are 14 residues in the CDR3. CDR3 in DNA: TGTGCCGTAGAGGGACTAGCGGACACAGATACGCAGTATTTT. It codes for CAVEGLADTDTQYF.

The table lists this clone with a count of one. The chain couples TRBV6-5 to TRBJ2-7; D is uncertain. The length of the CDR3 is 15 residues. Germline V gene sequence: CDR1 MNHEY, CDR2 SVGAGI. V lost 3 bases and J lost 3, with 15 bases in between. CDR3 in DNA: TGTGCCAGCAGTTATTGGCTCGGTCATAGCTACGAGCAGTACTTC. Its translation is CASSYWLGHSYEQYF.

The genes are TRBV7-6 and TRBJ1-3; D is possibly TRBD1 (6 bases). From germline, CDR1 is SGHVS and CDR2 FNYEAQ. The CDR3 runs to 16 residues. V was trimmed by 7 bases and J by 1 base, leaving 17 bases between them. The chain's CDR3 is CASTATTGYSGNTIYF. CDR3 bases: TGTGCCAGCACCGCGACCACAGGGTATTCTGGAAACACCATATATTTT.

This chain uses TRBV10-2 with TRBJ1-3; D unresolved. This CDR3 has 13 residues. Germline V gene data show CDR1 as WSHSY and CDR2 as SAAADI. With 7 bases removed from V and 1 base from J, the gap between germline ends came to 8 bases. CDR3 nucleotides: TGCGCCAGCAAAGAGGGTTCTGGAAACACCATATATTTT. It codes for CASKEGSGNTIYF.

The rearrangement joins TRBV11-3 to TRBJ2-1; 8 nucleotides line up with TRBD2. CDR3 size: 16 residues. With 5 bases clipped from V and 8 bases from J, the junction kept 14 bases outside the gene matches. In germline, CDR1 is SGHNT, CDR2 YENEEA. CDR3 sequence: CASSPSDGRARDEQFF. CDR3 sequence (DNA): TGTGCCAGCAGCCCCTCGGACGGGAGGGCCAGAGATGAGCAGTTCTTC.

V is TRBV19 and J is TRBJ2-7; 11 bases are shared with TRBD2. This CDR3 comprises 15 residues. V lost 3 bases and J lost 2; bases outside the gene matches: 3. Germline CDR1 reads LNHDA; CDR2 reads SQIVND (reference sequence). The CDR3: CASSIVAGGPYEQYF. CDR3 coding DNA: TGTGCCAGTAGTATCGTAGCGGGAGGGCCCTACGAGCAGTACTTC.

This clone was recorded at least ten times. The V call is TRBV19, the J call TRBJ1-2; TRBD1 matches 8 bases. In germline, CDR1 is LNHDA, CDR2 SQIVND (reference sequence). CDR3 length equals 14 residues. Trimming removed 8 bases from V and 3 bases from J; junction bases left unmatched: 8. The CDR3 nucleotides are TGTGCCAGTCAGTCAGGGGGCGACTACTATGGCTACACCTTC. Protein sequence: CASQSGGDYYGYTF.